These 20 T cell receptor beta chains came from one sample sequenced in a study of CD8 T cells in Susac syndrome (dated by TCRdb to the late 2010s). Library construction relied on the immunoSEQ multiplex PCR assay. RNA was extracted using the RNeasy kit, and roughly 0.45 to 1 ug of the RNA was reverse transcribed with random hexamers. Clones were called with MiXCR by TCRdb after fastp trimmed the public reads at Q25, and only in-frame beta chains were retained. Duplicate CDR3 protein sequences are folded into a single record with the most common DNA and genes. The sample table contains more than 70,000 distinct CDR3 sequences; only one count was recorded for approximately 94% of them. Clones ranked in the top ten supply 0.52% of the sample. Sequenced sample: CD8+ T cells from PBMCs. The origin of the receptors is a human donor with Susac syndrome.

Written as DNA, the CDR3 is TGTGCCAGCAGTTTCCAGGGGGAGACCTACGAGCAGTACTTC. It yields the protein CASSFQGETYEQYF. The genes are TRBV28 and TRBJ2-7; 7 nucleotides agree with TRBD1. Germline values: CDR1 MDHEN, CDR2 SYDVKM. With 3 bases clipped from V and 2 bases from J, the junction kept 4 bases outside the gene matches. The CDR3 spans 14 residues.

The genes are TRBV10-3 and TRBJ1-3; no reliable D call. Trimming removed 7 bases at V and 0 bases at J, with 4 bases between. Per the germline V gene, CDR1 is ENHRY and CDR2 is SYGVKD. The CDR3 runs 12 residues. The CDR3 DNA sequence: TGTGCCATCATGAACTCTGGAAACACCATATATTTT. Translation gives CAIMNSGNTIYF.

The genes are TRBV6-1 and TRBJ2-3; maybe TRBD2 (5 bases). This CDR3 spans 14 amino acids. Deletions cut 2 bases from V and 5 bases from J, with 11 bases between. Looked up from germline, CDR1 is MNHNS and CDR2 is SASEGT. CDR3 amino acids: CASSEYGVRDTQYF. DNA for the CDR3: TGTGCCAGCAGTGAATACGGGGTACGAGATACGCAGTATTTT.

The chain uses TRBV27 and TRBJ2-1, with D tentatively TRBD2 (6 bases). Germline values: CDR1 MNHEY, CDR2 SMNVEV (reference sequence). The V and J ends lost 2 bases and 6 bases respectively, with 11 bases between them. The CDR3 length is 14 residues. The CDR3 is CASSLGTRGNEQFF. CDR3 in DNA: TGTGCCAGCAGTTTAGGGACTCGGGGCAATGAGCAGTTCTTC.

The V call is TRBV27, the J call TRBJ2-1; 7 nucleotides match TRBD2. CDR1 and CDR2 from the germline V gene are MNHEY and SMNVEV (reference sequence). This CDR3 has 13 residues. With 0 bases clipped from V and 10 bases from J, the junction kept 3 bases outside the gene matches. CDR3 sequence reads: CASSLSNGGEQFF. For the CDR3, the DNA is TGTGCCAGCAGTTTATCGAACGGGGGGGAGCAGTTCTTC.

The chain carries TRBV7-8 and TRBJ2-7; D is unclear. Looked up from germline, CDR1 is SGHVS and CDR2 is FQNEAQ. The CDR3 has 11 amino acids. Trimming shortened V by 1 base and J by 9 bases, and 7 bases separated the two germline ends. The chain's CDR3 is CASSLEIGQYF. CDR3 coding DNA: TGTGCCAGCAGCTTAGAAATAGGGCAGTACTTC.

This chain connects TRBV20-1 to TRBJ2-1; D is tentatively TRBD1 or TRBD2 (5 bases each). V gave up 6 bases and J gave up 15 bases, with 18 bases separating them. The CDR3 loop spans 11 amino acids. Germline V gene data show CDR1 as DFQATT and CDR2 as SNEGSKA (reference sequence). The CDR3 loop is CSAFGDPGMFF. CDR3 bases: TGCAGTGCCTTCGGGGACCCCGGTATGTTCTTC.

The rearrangement links TRBV3-1 to TRBJ2-1; the D gene is possibly TRBD2 (5 bases). V was shortened by 1 base and J by 9 bases, with 10 bases between the two germline ends. The CDR3 has 13 amino acids. Germline CDR1 and CDR2: LGHDT and YNNKEL (reference sequence). The DNA for the CDR3 is TGTGCCAGCAGCCAAGCACTAGTTTCTGAGCAGTTCTTC. Translation: CASSQALVSEQFF.

The chain recombines TRBV19 with TRBJ1-2, with D unclear. CDR1 is LNHDA, CDR2 SQIVND, per germline (reference sequence). With 7 bases removed from V and 10 bases from J, the gap between germline ends came to 13 bases. This CDR3 comprises 11 residues. CDR3 in amino acids: CASITENYYTF. In nucleotides, the CDR3 is TGTGCCAGTATAACTGAGAACTACTACACCTTC.

The chain has TRBV15 and TRBJ2-7, with a tentative D call TRBD1 (7 bases). Germline loops: CDR1 LNHNV, CDR2 YYDKDF (reference sequence). Trimming removed 6 bases at V and 4 bases at J, with 16 bases between. There are 14 residues in the CDR3. The CDR3 nucleotides are TGTGCCACCAGTACTCCAGGGGGGCCATACGAGCAGTACTTC. Encoded protein: CATSTPGGPYEQYF.

The chain links TRBV4-3 to TRBJ2-7; 11 nucleotides line up with TRBD1. The CDR3 is 15 amino acids. Trimming at V came to 2 bases and at J to 5 bases, leaving 5 bases not matched to a gene. CDR1 is LGHNA and CDR2 is YSLEER in the germline V gene. The CDR3 nucleotides read TGCGCCAGCAGCCAACCGGGACAGGGGGTTCACGAGCAGTACTTC. Its protein is CASSQPGQGVHEQYF.

This chain joins TRBV3-1 and TRBJ2-7; D tentatively reads TRBD1 or TRBD2 (5 bases each). Trimming removed 4 bases from V and 6 bases from J, with 19 bases in between. This CDR3 contains 15 residues. Germline assignment: CDR1 LGHDT and CDR2 YNNKEL (reference sequence). The CDR3 coding sequence is TGTGCCAGCAGCCCACCGGGACGGCGAGGGGTCGAGCAGTACTTC. This sequence encodes CASSPPGRRGVEQYF.

The gene calls are TRBV2 and TRBJ2-4, with a weak D call TRBD2 (5 bases). The CDR3 consists of 12 residues. V gave up 5 bases and J gave up 7 bases, with 9 bases separating them. Looked up from germline, CDR1 is SNHLY and CDR2 is FYNNEI. DNA of the CDR3: TGTGCCAGCAGTTCGGACTGGAACATTCAGTACTTC. Its protein is CASSSDWNIQYF.

The chain recombines TRBV4-1 with TRBJ1-2; TRBD1 aligns across 10 bases. The CDR3 contains 16 residues. Germline V gives CDR1 MGHRA, CDR2 YSYEKL. V dropped 0 bases and J dropped 8; count of bases not matched to a gene: 9. The CDR3 sequence is CASSQEAGTGANGYTF. CDR3 nucleotides: TGCGCCAGCAGCCAAGAGGCCGGGACAGGGGCTAACGGCTACACCTTC.

V and J are TRBV29-1 and TRBJ1-2; possible D gene TRBD1, 5 bases. Trimming cost V 7 bases and J 6 bases, with 21 bases left between them. Per germline, CDR1 SQVTM and CDR2 ANQGSEA. The CDR3 spans 14 residues. The CDR3 DNA is TGCAGCGCTAAACAGGACGCGGCTTTAGATGGCTACACCTTC. Protein product: CSAKQDAALDGYTF. The variable domain in full, completed from reference TRBV29-1 and TRBJ1-2, reads SAVISQKPSRDICQRGTSLTIQCQVDSQVTMMFWYRQQPGQSLTLIATANQGSEATYESGFVIDKFPISRPNLTFSTLTVSNMSPEDSSIYLCSAKQDAALDGYTFGSGTRLTVV.

The CDR3 DNA reads TGTGCCTGGACCCACGGGACTAGCGGGTACAATGAGCAGTTCTTC. It codes for CAWTHGTSGYNEQFF. The rearrangement uses TRBV30 and TRBJ2-1; the match to TRBD2 covers 12 bases. This CDR3 has 15 amino acids. V lost 4 bases and J lost 4; bases outside the gene matches: 5. Germline CDR1 is GTSNPN and CDR2 is SVGIG (reference sequence).

CDR3 region: CASSPAGTAYEQYF. The CDR3, as DNA: TGCGCCAGCAGCCCGGCCGGGACAGCCTACGAGCAGTACTTC. This rearrangement joins TRBV5-1 to TRBJ2-7; 7 bases are shared with TRBD1. With 4 bases clipped from V and 2 bases from J, the junction kept 6 bases outside the gene matches. The germline CDR1 and CDR2 sequences are SGHRS and YFSETQ. This CDR3 region has 14 residues.

The V and J genes are TRBV13 and TRBJ2-2; D uncertain. Trimming cost V 0 bases and J 6 bases, with 8 bases left between them. In germline, CDR1 is PRHDT, CDR2 FYEKMQ (reference sequence). This CDR3 has 14 residues. The CDR3 DNA follows: TGTGCCAGCAGCTTAGGGAGAGGTCCCGGGGAGCTGTTTTTT. The encoded protein is CASSLGRGPGELFF.

This chain links TRBV15 with TRBJ2-7; the D gene is possibly TRBD1 (6 bases). Trimming pared 1 base from V and 1 base from J, leaving 11 bases between. The CDR3 sequence is 15 residues long. Germline V lookup: CDR1 LNHNV, CDR2 YYDKDF (reference sequence). CDR3 sequence reads: CATSRAGTQSYEQYF. For the CDR3, the DNA is TGTGCCACCAGCAGAGCCGGGACACAGTCCTACGAGCAGTACTTC.

The rearrangement links TRBV6-1 to TRBJ2-7; D possibly matches TRBD1 or TRBD2 (5 bases each). This CDR3 comprises 15 residues. CDR1 and CDR2 from the germline V gene are MNHNS and SASEGT. Trimming removed 3 bases from V and 2 bases from J, with 14 bases in between. CDR3 sequence: CASSEGETVTYEQYF. The CDR3 nucleotides are TGTGCCAGCAGTGAGGGGGAGACGGTCACCTACGAGCAGTACTTC.